A selection of T cell receptor beta chains follows, all from one sample in a study of T cell responses to AZD1222 COVID-19 vaccine. Sequencing was performed with immunoSEQ multiplex PCR; in TCRdb, only in-frame clones are kept and a portion is missing. The data hold 140,000 to 150,000 clones, with about 90% observed a single time. This specimen consisted of peripheral blood, obtained on day 0 of AZD1222 vaccination. The receptors derive from an adult in good health. CDR3s include the opening cysteine and the closing phenylalanine or tryptophan. The D gene is left open where the match is weak. Some rows have no size entry. The others give once, few or many, or a class for an expanded clone.

D gene	clone size	V gene	J gene	CDR3 protein	CDR3 DNA
NA	NA	TRBV12-3/TRBV12-4	TRBJ1-6	CASSWADIPLHF	TGTGCCAGCAGTTGGGCGGACATACCCCTCCACTTT
NA	NA	TRBV10-1	TRBJ1-5	CASSDVGQGQPQHF	TGCGCCAGCAGTGATGTGGGGCAGGGTCAGCCCCAGCATTTT
TRBD2	NA	TRBV10-3	TRBJ2-1	CAIMGGLAGEYNEQFF	TGTGCCATCATGGGGGGACTAGCGGGAGAGTACAATGAGCAGTTCTTC
TRBD1	NA	TRBV19	TRBJ2-1	CASSNFPGGHNEQFF	TGTGCCAGTAGTAACTTCCCAGGGGGCCACAATGAGCAGTTCTTC
NA	NA	TRBV4-1	TRBJ2-2	CASSQEADFTGELFF	TGCGCCAGCAGCCAAGAGGCAGATTTCACCGGGGAGCTGTTTTTT
TRBD2	NA	TRBV6-2/TRBV6-3	TRBJ2-3	CASSYSIRRGDTDTQYF	TGTGCCAGCAGTTACTCGATCCGGCGGGGGGATACAGATACGCAGTATTTT
NA	NA	TRBV7-3	TRBJ1-1	CASSSTNRATEAFF	TGTGCCAGCAGCTCCACTAACAGAGCCACTGAAGCTTTCTTT
TRBD1	NA	TRBV27	TRBJ1-1	CASKKGQLNTEAFF	TGTGCCAGTAAAAAGGGACAGTTGAACACTGAAGCTTTCTTT
TRBD1	NA	TRBV11-1	TRBJ1-4	CASSGGQGREKLFF	TGTGCCAGCAGTGGCGGACAGGGACGTGAAAAACTGTTTTTT
NA	NA	TRBV7-8	TRBJ2-4	CASSLPPRQLLAKNIQYF	TGTGCCAGCAGCTTACCCCCTCGACAGTTACTAGCCAAAAACATTCAGTACTTC
NA	NA	TRBV15	TRBJ1-2	CATSRDGGRPDGYTF	TGTGCCACCAGCAGAGATGGGGGGAGGCCGGATGGCTACACCTTC
TRBD2	NA	TRBV5-1	TRBJ2-1	CASSGTSGLSYNEQFF	TGCGCCAGCAGCGGGACTAGCGGACTATCCTACAATGAGCAGTTCTTC
NA	NA	TRBV10-2	TRBJ1-5	CASRDGGGQPQHF	TGCGCCAGCAGGGACGGCGGCGGACAGCCCCAGCATTTT
NA	once	TRBV19	TRBJ1-1	CASSDRWVTEAFF	TGTGCCAGTAGTGACAGGTGGGTCACTGAAGCTTTCTTT
TRBD1	NA	TRBV23-1	TRBJ2-5	CASSQCKNRGQETQYF	TGCGCCAGCAGTCAATGCAAAAACAGGGGACAGGAGACCCAGTACTTC
TRBD1	NA	TRBV10-3	TRBJ1-1	CAIRDAGTGDTEAFF	TGTGCCATCAGAGACGCCGGGACAGGGGACACTGAAGCTTTCTTT
TRBD2	NA	TRBV7-8	TRBJ2-1	CASSLLGLGGDHEQFF	TGTGCCAGCAGCTTATTAGGACTAGGCGGAGATCATGAGCAGTTCTTC
TRBD2	NA	TRBV3-1/TRBV3-2	TRBJ2-2	CASSRTSGNTGELFF	TGTGCCAGCAGTCGGACTAGCGGGAACACCGGGGAGCTGTTTTTT
TRBD2	NA	TRBV4-3	TRBJ2-2	CASSQAGGRLTGELFF	TGCGCCAGCAGCCAAGCTGGCGGGAGACTTACCGGGGAGCTGTTTTTT
NA	NA	TRBV2	TRBJ1-2	CASSEARRPHYGYTF	TGTGCCAGCAGTGAAGCTCGTAGACCGCACTATGGCTACACCTTC
NA	NA	TRBV9	TRBJ1-3	CASSRDGNTIYF	TGTGCCAGCAGCAGAGATGGAAACACCATATATTTT
NA	NA	TRBV5-1	TRBJ2-6	CASRPSLGFVSGANVLTF	TGCGCCAGCCGCCCCAGTTTGGGGTTTGTCTCTGGGGCCAACGTCCTGACTTTC
NA	NA	TRBV4-1	TRBJ2-2	CASSQGFGRTGELFF	TGCGCCAGCAGCCAAGGATTTGGCCGGACCGGGGAGCTGTTTTTT
TRBD1	NA	TRBV6-6	TRBJ2-2	CASSYLRTGSTGELFF	TGTGCCAGCAGTTACCTCCGGACAGGGAGCACCGGGGAGCTGTTTTTT
NA	NA	TRBV3-1/TRBV3-2	TRBJ2-7	CASSHPSGARDEQYF	TGTGCCAGCAGCCACCCGTCCGGGGCGCGGGACGAGCAGTACTTC
NA	NA	TRBV12-3/TRBV12-4	TRBJ2-3	CASRRTDTQYF	TGTGCCAGCAGACGGACAGATACGCAGTATTTT
NA	NA	TRBV4-3	TRBJ2-3	CASSQDLIGSGRAQYF	TGCGCCAGCAGCCAAGATTTAATTGGGTCTGGGAGAGCGCAGTATTTT
TRBD1	NA	TRBV28	TRBJ1-1	CASSLTGGALGTEAFF	TGTGCCAGCAGTTTGACAGGGGGCGCGTTGGGTACTGAAGCTTTCTTT
NA	NA	TRBV6-5	TRBJ1-2	CASKENRAFGYTF	TGTGCCAGTAAGGAAAACCGGGCTTTTGGCTACACCTTC
TRBD1	NA	TRBV4-1	TRBJ1-6	CASSQVTGGNSPLHF	TGCGCCAGCAGCCAAGTGACAGGGGGTAATTCACCCCTCCACTTT
TRBD1	NA	TRBV10-1	TRBJ2-6	CASSGDRAGANVLTF	TGCGCCAGCAGCGGTGACAGGGCTGGGGCCAACGTCCTGACTTTC
TRBD2	NA	TRBV5-1	TRBJ2-7	CASSYGLAESSYEQYF	TGCGCCAGCAGTTACGGACTAGCGGAGAGCTCCTACGAGCAGTACTTC
NA	NA	TRBV5-1	TRBJ2-5	CASSLPGQPQETQYF	TGCGCCAGCAGCCTACCGGGACAACCACAAGAGACCCAGTACTTC
NA	NA	TRBV27	TRBJ1-5	CASSQARGINQPQHF	TGTGCCAGCAGTCAAGCGCGGGGAATCAATCAGCCCCAGCATTTT
TRBD2	NA	TRBV5-8	TRBJ2-7	CASSTSSGSYEQYF	TGTGCCAGCAGCACTTCTAGCGGGAGCTACGAGCAGTACTTC
NA	NA	TRBV25-1	TRBJ2-7	CASSILREQYF	TGTGCCAGCAGTATACTACGAGAGCAGTACTTC
NA	NA	TRBV6-5	TRBJ1-2	CASSSPRGGHYGYTF	TGTGCCAGCAGTTCGCCGCGAGGGGGGCACTATGGCTACACCTTC
TRBD1	NA	TRBV10-3	TRBJ2-1	CATGPAGGDEQFF	TGTGCCACCGGACCGGCAGGGGGCGATGAGCAGTTCTTC
TRBD2	NA	TRBV6-5	TRBJ2-1	CASSYSSLAVYNEQFF	TGTGCCAGCAGTTACTCGAGCCTAGCGGTATACAATGAGCAGTTCTTC
NA	NA	TRBV30	TRBJ2-5	CAWSGASVSETQYF	TGTGCCTGGAGTGGGGCTAGCGTTTCGGAGACCCAGTACTTC
NA	NA	TRBV5-4	TRBJ2-2	CASSLPRAGTGELFF	TGTGCCAGCAGCTTGCCCCGGGCGGGCACCGGGGAGCTGTTTTTT
NA	NA	TRBV6-5	TRBJ1-3	CASSDLRGTRNTIYF	TGTGCCAGCAGCGACCTCAGGGGCACTAGAAACACCATATATTTT
TRBD2	NA	TRBV20-1	TRBJ2-5	CSASAGTSGRQETQYF	TGCAGTGCTAGTGCCGGGACTAGCGGGAGGCAAGAGACCCAGTACTTC
NA	NA	TRBV5-1	TRBJ1-1	CASSLDVSAREAFF	TGCGCCAGCAGCTTGGACGTGTCGGCGAGGGAAGCTTTCTTT
NA	NA	TRBV9	TRBJ2-2	CASSVGVLNTGELFF	TGTGCCAGCAGCGTAGGGGTCTTAAACACCGGGGAGCTGTTTTTT
NA	once	TRBV5-6	TRBJ1-2	CASSLVGVSTF	TGTGCCAGCAGCTTGGTTGGGGTTTCGACCTTC
TRBD2	NA	TRBV7-2	TRBJ2-1	CASSDGWTSGRNEQFF	TGTGCCAGCAGCGACGGCTGGACTAGCGGGCGCAATGAGCAGTTCTTC
TRBD2	NA	TRBV5-4	TRBJ2-7	CASSLGTRFRDEQYF	TGTGCCAGCAGCTTGGGGACTAGGTTTCGGGACGAGCAGTACTTC
NA	NA	TRBV6-5	TRBJ1-2	CASRVTGIHGYTF	TGTGCCAGCAGGGTAACAGGGATCCATGGCTACACCTTC
NA	NA	TRBV28	TRBJ1-2	CASREKGGYTF	TGTGCCAGCAGAGAGAAAGGCGGCTACACCTTC
NA	NA	TRBV7-2	TRBJ2-3	CASSSRDADTQYF	TGTGCCAGCAGCTCCCGGGACGCAGATACGCAGTATTTT
TRBD2	NA	TRBV11-2	TRBJ2-3	CASSLKPAGEQYF	TGTGCCAGCAGCTTAAAACCAGCGGGAGAGCAGTATTTT
NA	NA	TRBV9	TRBJ2-6	CASSWRSGANVLTF	TGTGCCAGCAGCTGGCGCTCTGGGGCCAACGTCCTGACTTTC
NA	NA	TRBV3-1/TRBV3-2	TRBJ2-2	CASHWGAGNTGELFF	TGTGCCAGCCATTGGGGTGCGGGGAACACCGGGGAGCTGTTTTTT
NA	NA	TRBV2	TRBJ1-2	CASSEEVARGLVYGYTF	TGTGCCAGCAGTGAAGAGGTGGCCCGGGGTTTAGTCTATGGCTACACCTTC
TRBD1	NA	TRBV30	TRBJ1-1	CAWSYGQVEAFF	TGTGCCTGGAGTTACGGACAGGTGGAAGCTTTCTTT